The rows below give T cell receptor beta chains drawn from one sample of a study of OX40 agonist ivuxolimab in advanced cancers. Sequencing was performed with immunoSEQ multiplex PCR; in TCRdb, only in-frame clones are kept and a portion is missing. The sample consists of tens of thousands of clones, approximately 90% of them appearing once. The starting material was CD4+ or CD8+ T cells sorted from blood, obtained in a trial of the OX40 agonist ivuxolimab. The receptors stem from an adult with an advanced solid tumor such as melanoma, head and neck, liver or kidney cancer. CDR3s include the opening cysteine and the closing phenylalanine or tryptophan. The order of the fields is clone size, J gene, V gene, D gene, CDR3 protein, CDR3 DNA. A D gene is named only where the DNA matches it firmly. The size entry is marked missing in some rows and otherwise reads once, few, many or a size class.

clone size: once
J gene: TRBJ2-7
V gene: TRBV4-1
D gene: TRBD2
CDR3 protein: CASSQLAGGHEQYF
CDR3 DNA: TGCGCCAGCAGCCAATTAGCGGGAGGACACGAGCAGTACTTC

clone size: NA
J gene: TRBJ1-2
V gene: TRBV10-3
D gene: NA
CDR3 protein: CAISGQVRYGYTF
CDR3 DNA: TGTGCCATCAGTGGCCAGGTTAGATATGGCTACACCTTC

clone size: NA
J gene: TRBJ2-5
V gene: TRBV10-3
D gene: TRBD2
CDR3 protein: CAISGTSGRETQYF
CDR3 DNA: TGTGCCATCAGTGGGACTAGCGGGAGAGAGACCCAGTACTTC

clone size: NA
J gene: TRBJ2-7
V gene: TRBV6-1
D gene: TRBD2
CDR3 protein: CASPGLAGSYEQYF
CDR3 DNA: TGTGCCAGCCCGGGACTAGCGGGATCCTACGAGCAGTACTTC

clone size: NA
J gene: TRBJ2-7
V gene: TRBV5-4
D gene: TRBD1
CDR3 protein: CASSPPGTEMYEQYF
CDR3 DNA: TGTGCCAGCAGCCCACCCGGGACAGAAATGTACGAGCAGTACTTC

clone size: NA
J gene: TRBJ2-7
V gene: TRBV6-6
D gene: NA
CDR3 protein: CASSYKEGSKYEQYF
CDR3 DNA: TGTGCCAGCAGTTACAAGGAAGGATCGAAGTACGAGCAGTACTTC

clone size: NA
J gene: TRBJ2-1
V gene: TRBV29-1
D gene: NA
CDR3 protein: CSVGRILYNEQFF
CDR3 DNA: TGCAGCGTGGGACGAATCCTCTACAATGAGCAGTTCTTC

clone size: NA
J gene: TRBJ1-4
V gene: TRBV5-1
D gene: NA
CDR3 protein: CASSLLGGEKLFF
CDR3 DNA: TGCGCCAGCAGCTTATTGGGGGGTGAAAAACTGTTTTTT

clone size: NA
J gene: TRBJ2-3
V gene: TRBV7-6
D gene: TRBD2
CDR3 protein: CASSLLAANVDTQYF
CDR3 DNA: TGTGCCAGCAGCTTACTAGCGGCTAATGTGGATACGCAGTATTTT

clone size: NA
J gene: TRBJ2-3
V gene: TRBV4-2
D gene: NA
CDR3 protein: CASSQDGQGTQYF
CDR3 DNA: TGTGCCAGCAGCCAAGATGGGCAGGGGACGCAGTATTTT

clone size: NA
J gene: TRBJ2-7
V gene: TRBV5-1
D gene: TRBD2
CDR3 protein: CASSLEASGLYEQYF
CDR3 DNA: TGCGCCAGCAGCTTGGAGGCTAGCGGACTCTACGAGCAGTACTTC

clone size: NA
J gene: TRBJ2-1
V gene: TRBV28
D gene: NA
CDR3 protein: CASRWDSDYNEQFF
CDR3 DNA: TGTGCCAGCCGTTGGGACTCCGACTACAATGAGCAGTTCTTC

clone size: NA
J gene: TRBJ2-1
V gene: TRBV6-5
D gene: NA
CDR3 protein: CASRASWPSYNEQFF
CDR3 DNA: TGTGCCAGCAGAGCCTCATGGCCGTCCTACAATGAGCAGTTCTTC

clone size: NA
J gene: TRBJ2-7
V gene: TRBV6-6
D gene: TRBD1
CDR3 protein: CASYDRESYEQYF
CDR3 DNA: TGTGCCAGCTACGACAGGGAGTCCTACGAGCAGTACTTC

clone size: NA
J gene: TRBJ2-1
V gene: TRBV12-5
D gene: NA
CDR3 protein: CASGKGGSHEQFF
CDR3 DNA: TGTGCTAGTGGGAAAGGGGGGTCCCATGAGCAGTTCTTC

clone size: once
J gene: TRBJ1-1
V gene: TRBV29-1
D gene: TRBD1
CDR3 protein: CSVVGTGRDTEAFF
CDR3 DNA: TGCAGCGTTGTAGGGACAGGGCGGGACACTGAAGCTTTCTTT

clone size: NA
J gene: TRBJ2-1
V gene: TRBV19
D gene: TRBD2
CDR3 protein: CASSRTSGLPRRDEQFF
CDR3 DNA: TGTGCCAGTAGTCGGACTAGCGGGTTGCCCCGTCGCGATGAGCAGTTCTTC

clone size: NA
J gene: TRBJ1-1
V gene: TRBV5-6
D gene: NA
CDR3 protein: CASNRNTEAFF
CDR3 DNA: TGTGCCAGCAACAGAAACACTGAAGCTTTCTTT

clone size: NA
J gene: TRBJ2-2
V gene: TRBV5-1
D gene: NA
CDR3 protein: CASSLWGNTGELFF
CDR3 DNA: TGCGCCAGCAGCTTGTGGGGCAACACCGGGGAGCTGTTTTTT

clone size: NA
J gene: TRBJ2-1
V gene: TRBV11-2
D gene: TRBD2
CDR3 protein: CASSGLAGGVFHNEQFF
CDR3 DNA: TGTGCCAGCAGTGGACTAGCGGGAGGAGTCTTCCACAATGAGCAGTTCTTC

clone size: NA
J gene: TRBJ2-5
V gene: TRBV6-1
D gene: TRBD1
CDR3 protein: CASSEAGTGAETQYF
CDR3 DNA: TGTGCCAGCAGTGAAGCAGGGACAGGGGCAGAGACCCAGTACTTC

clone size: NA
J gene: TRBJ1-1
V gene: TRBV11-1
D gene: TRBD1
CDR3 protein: CASSLHRGQGTEAFF
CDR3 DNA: TGTGCCAGCAGCCTTCACAGGGGGCAGGGTACTGAAGCTTTCTTT

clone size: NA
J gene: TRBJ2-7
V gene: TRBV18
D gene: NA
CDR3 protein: CASSLDSRSEQYF
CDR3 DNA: TGTGCCAGCTCACTGGACAGTAGAAGCGAGCAGTACTTC

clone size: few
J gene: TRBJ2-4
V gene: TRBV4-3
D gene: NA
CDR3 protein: CASSPLTVKESIQYF
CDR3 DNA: TGCGCCAGCAGCCCACTCACTGTTAAGGAGAGCATTCAGTACTTC

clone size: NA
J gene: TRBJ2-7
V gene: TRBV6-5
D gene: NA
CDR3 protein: CASSYSTAGPYEQYF
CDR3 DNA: TGTGCCAGCAGTTACTCGACCGCGGGACCCTACGAGCAGTACTTC

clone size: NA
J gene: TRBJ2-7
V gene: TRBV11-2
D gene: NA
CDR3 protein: CASSLDSNSYEQYF
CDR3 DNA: TGTGCCAGCAGCTTAGACAGCAACTCCTACGAGCAGTACTTC

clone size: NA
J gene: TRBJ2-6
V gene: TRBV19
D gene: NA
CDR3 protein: CASRGRISGANVLTF
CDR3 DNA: TGTGCCAGTAGGGGCAGGATCTCTGGGGCCAACGTCCTGACTTTC

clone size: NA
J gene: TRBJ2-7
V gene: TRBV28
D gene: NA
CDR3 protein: CASSPRAGEQYF
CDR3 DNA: TGTGCCAGCAGCCCCAGGGCGGGTGAGCAGTACTTC

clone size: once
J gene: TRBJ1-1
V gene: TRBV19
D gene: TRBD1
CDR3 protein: CASSSPRGENTEAFF
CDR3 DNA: TGTGCCAGTAGTTCACCCAGGGGGGAGAACACTGAAGCTTTCTTT

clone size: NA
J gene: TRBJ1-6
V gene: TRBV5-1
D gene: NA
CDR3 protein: CASSLGDLESPLHF
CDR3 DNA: TGCGCCAGCAGCTTAGGCGATTTGGAGTCACCCCTCCACTTT

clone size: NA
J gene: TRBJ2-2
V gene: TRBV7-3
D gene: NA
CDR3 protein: CASSLGNTGELFF
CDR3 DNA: TGTGCCAGCAGCTTAGGGAACACCGGGGAGCTGTTTTTT

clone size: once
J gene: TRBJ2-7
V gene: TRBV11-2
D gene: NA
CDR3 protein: CASSKLRSRGGEQYF
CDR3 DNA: TGTGCCAGCAGCAAATTAAGAAGCCGAGGTGGCGAGCAGTACTTC

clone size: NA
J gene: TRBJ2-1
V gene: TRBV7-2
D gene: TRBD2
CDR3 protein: CASSLFGLAGFSYNEQFF
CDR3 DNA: TGTGCCAGCAGCTTATTCGGACTAGCGGGATTCTCCTACAATGAGCAGTTCTTC

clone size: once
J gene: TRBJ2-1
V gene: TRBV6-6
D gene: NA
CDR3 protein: CASTGYNEQFF
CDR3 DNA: TGTGCCAGCACTGGTTACAATGAGCAGTTCTTC

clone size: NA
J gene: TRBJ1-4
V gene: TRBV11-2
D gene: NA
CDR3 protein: CASSSRDNEKLFF
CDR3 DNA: TGTGCCAGCAGCTCCCGGGATAATGAAAAACTGTTTTTT

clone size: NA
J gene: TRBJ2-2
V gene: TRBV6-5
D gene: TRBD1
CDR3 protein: CASSGQGGYTGELFF
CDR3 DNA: TGTGCCAGCTCCGGACAGGGAGGTTACACCGGGGAGCTGTTTTTT

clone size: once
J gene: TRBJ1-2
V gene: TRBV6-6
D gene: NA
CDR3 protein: CASSYKGKDGYTF
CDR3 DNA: TGTGCCAGCAGTTACAAGGGGAAGGATGGCTACACCTTC

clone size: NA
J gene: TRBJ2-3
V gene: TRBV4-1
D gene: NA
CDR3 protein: CASSQDQVPKDTQYF
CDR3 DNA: TGCGCCAGCAGCCAAGATCAAGTTCCGAAAGATACGCAGTATTTT

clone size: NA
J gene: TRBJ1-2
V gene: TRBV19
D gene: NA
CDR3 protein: CASSHGTKGGYTF
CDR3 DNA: TGTGCCAGTAGCCATGGGACAAAAGGGGGGTACACCTTC

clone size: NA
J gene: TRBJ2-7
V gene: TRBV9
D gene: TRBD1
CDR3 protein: CASSPRQGTPYEQYF
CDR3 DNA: TGTGCCAGCAGCCCCCGACAGGGAACCCCCTACGAGCAGTACTTC

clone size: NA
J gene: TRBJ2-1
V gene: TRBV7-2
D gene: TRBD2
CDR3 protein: CASSRASGSYNEQFF
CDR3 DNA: TGTGCCAGCAGCCGAGCTAGCGGGAGTTACAATGAGCAGTTCTTC